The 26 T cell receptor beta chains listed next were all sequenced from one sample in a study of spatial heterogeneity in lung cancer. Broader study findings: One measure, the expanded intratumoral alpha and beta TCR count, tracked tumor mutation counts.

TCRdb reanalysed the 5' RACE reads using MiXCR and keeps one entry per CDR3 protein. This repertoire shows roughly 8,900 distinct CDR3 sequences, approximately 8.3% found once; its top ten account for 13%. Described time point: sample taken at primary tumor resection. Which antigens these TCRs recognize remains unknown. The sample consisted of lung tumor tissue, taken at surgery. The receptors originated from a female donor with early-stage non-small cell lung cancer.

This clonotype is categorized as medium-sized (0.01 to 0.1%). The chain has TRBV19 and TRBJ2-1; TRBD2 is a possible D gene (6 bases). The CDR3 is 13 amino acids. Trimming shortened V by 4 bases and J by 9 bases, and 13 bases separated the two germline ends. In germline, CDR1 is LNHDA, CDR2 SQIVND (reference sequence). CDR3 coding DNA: TGTGCCAGTAGTACCGACGGGAGCACTGAGCAGTTCTTC. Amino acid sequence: CASSTDGSTEQFF.

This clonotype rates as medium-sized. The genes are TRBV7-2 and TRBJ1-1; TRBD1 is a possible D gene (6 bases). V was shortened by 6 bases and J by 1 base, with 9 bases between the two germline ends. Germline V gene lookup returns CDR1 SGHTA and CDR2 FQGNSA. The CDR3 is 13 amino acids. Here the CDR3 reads CASRGQPNTEAFF. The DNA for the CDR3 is TGTGCCAGCAGGGGACAACCGAACACTGAAGCTTTCTTT. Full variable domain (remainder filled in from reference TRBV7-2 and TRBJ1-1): GAGVSQSPSNKVTEKGKDVELRCDPISGHTALYWYRQSLGQGLEFLIYFQGNSAPDKSGLPSDRFSAERTGGSVSTLTIQRTQQEDSAVYLCASRGQPNTEAFFGQGTRLTVV.

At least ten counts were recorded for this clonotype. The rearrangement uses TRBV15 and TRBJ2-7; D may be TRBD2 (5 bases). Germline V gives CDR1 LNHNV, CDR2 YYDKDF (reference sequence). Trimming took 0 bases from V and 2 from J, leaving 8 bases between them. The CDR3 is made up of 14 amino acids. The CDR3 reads CATSRDPGAYEQYF. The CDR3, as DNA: TGTGCCACCAGCAGAGATCCCGGGGCCTACGAGCAGTACTTC.

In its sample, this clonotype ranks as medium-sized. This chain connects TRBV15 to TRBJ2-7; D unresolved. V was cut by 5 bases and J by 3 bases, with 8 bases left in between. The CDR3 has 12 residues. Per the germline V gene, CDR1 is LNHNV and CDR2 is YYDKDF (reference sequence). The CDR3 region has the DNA TGTGCCACCAGCGGCAGCCGCTACGAGCAGTACTTC. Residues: CATSGSRYEQYF.

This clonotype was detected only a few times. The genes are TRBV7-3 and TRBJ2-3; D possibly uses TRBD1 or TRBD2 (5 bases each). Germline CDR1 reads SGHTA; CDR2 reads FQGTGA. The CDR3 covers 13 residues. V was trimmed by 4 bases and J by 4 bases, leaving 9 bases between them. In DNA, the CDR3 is TGTGCCAGCAGCTGGGGGAGCGCAGATACGCAGTATTTT. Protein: CASSWGSADTQYF.

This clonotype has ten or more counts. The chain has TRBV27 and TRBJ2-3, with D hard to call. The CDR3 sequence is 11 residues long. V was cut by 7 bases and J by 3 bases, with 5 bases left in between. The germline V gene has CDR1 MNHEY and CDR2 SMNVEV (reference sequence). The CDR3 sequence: CASMGTDTQYF. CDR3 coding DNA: TGTGCCAGCATGGGGACAGATACGCAGTATTTT.

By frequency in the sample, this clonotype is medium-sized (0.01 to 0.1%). Written as DNA, the CDR3 is TGTGCCAGCAAACGAGCCGACACAGATACGCAGTATTTT. Translating gives CASKRADTDTQYF. The chain combines TRBV28 with TRBJ2-3; no firm D call. Germline values: CDR1 MDHEN, CDR2 SYDVKM. The CDR3 is 13 residues long. V was pared by 7 bases and J by 2 bases, with 10 bases between.

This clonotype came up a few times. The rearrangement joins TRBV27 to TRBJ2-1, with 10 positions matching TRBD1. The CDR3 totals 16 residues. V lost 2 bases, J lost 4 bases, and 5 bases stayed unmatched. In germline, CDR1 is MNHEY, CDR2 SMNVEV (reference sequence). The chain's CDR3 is CASSLQWTGGYNEQFF. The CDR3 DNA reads TGTGCCAGCAGTTTACAATGGACAGGGGGATACAATGAGCAGTTCTTC.

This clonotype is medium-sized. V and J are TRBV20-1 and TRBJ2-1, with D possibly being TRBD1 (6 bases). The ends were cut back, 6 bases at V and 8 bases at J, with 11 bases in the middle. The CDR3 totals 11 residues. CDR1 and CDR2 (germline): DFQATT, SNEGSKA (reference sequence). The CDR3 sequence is CSANRVYEQFF. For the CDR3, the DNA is TGCAGTGCCAACAGGGTTTATGAGCAGTTCTTC.

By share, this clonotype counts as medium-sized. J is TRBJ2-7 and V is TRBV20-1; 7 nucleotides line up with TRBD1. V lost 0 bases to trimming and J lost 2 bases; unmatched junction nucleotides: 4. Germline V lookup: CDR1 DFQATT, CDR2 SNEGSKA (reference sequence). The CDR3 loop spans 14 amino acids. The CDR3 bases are TGCAGTGCTAGAGAGACAGGGAGAGCCTACGAGCAGTACTTC. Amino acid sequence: CSARETGRAYEQYF.

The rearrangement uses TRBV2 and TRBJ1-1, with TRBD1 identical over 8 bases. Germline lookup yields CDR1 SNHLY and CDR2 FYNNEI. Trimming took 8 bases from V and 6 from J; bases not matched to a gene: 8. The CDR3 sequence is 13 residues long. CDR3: CASRRQGIAEAFF. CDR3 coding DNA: TGTGCCAGCCGCAGACAGGGGATCGCTGAAGCTTTCTTT.

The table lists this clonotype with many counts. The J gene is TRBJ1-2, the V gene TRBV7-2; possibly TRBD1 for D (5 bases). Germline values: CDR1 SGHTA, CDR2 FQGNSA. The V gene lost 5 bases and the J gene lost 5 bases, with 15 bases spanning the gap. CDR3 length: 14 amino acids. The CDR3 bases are TGTGCCAGCAGCCCTGGAGCGGGGGTGTATGGCTACACCTTC. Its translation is CASSPGAGVYGYTF.

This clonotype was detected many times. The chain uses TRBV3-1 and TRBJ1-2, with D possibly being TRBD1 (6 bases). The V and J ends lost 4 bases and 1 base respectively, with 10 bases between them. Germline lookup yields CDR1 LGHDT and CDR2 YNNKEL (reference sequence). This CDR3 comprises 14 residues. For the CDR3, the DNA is TGTGCCAGCAGCCGGAAGGGGGGTAACTATGGCTACACCTTC. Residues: CASSRKGGNYGYTF.

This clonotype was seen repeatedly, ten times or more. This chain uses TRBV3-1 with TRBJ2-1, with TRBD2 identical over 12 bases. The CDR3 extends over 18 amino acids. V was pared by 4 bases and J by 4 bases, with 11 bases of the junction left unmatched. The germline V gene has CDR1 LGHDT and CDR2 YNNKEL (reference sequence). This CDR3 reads CASSPNQLAGGAYNEQFF. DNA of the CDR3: TGTGCCAGCAGCCCCAATCAACTAGCGGGGGGAGCATACAATGAGCAGTTCTTC.

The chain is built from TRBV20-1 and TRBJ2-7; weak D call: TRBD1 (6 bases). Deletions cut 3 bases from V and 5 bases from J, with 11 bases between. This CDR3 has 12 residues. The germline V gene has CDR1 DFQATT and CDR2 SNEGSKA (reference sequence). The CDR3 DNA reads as TGCAGTGCTAGTACAGGGAAGGACGAGCAGTACTTC. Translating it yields CSASTGKDEQYF.

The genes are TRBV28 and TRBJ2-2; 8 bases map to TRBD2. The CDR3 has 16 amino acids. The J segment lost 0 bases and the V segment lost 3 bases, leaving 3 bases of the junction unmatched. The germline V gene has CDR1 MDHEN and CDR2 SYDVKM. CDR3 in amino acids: CASSFSGASNTGELFF. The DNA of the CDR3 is TGTGCCAGCAGTTTTAGCGGGGCCTCGAACACCGGGGAGCTGTTTTTT.

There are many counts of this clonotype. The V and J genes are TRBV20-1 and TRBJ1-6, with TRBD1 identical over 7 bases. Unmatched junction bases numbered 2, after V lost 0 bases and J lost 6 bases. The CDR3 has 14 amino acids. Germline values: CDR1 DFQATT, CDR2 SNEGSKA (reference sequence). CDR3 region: CSARDNRGNSPLHF. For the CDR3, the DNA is TGCAGTGCTAGAGATAACAGGGGTAATTCACCCCTCCACTTT.

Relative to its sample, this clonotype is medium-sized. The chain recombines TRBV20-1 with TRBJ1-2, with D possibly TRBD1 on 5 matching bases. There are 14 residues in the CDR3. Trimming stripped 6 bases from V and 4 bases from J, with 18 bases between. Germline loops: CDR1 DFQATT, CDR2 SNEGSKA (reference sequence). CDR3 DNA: TGCAGTGCCACCTCTTCGGCGGGGACCTATGGCTACACCTTC. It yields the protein CSATSSAGTYGYTF.

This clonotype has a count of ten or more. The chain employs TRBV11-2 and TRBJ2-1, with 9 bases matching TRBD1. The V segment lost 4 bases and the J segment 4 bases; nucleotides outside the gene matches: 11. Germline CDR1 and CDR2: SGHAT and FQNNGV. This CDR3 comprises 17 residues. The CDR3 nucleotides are TGTGCCAGCAGCTCGGGACAGGGCGTATATGGGTACAATGAGCAGTTCTTC. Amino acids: CASSSGQGVYGYNEQFF.

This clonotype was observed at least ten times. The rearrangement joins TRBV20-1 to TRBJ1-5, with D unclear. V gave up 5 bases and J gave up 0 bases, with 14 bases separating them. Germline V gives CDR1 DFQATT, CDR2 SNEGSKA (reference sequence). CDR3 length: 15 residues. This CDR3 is CSASTGRLSNQPQHF. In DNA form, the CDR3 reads TGCAGTGCTTCGACCGGACGGCTTAGCAATCAGCCCCAGCATTTT.

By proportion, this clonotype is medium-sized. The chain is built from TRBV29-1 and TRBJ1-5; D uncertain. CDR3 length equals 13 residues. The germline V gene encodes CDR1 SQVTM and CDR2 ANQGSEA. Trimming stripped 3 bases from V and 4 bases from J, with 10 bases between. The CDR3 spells CSVDPGRNQPQHF. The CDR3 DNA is TGCAGCGTTGATCCCGGGCGTAATCAGCCCCAGCATTTT.

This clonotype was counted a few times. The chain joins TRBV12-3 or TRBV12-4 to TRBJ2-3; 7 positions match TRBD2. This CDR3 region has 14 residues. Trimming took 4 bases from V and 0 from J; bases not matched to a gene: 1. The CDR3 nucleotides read TGTGCCAGCAGTTATAGCGGGAGCACAGATACGCAGTATTTT. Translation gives CASSYSGSTDTQYF.

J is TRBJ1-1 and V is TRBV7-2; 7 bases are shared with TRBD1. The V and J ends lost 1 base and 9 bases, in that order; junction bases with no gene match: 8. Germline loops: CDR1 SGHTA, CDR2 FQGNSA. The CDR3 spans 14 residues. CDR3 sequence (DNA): TGTGCCAGCAGCTTAGGGCCCGGGACAGAGAAAGCTTTCTTT. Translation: CASSLGPGTEKAFF. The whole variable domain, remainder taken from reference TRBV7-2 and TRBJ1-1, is GAGVSQSPSNKVTEKGKDVELRCDPISGHTALYWYRQSLGQGLEFLIYFQGNSAPDKSGLPSDRFSAERTGGSVSTLTIQRTQQEDSAVYLCASSLGPGTEKAFFGQGTRLTVV.

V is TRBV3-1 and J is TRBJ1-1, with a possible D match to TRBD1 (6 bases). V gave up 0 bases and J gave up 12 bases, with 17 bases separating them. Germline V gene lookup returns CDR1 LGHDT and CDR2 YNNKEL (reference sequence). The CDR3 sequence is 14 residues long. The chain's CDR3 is CASSQDSAGVQTFF. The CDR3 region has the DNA TGTGCCAGCAGCCAAGATTCGGCAGGGGTCCAAACTTTCTTT.

The CDR3 spells CASSVRQGGEQFF. DNA for the CDR3: TGTGCCAGCAGTGTTCGACAGGGAGGTGAGCAGTTCTTC. The gene calls are TRBV2 and TRBJ2-1; D possibly corresponds to TRBD1 (7 bases). V was trimmed by 4 bases and J by 9 bases, leaving 13 bases between them. Germline-derived CDR1 and CDR2 are SNHLY and FYNNEI. The CDR3 totals 13 residues.

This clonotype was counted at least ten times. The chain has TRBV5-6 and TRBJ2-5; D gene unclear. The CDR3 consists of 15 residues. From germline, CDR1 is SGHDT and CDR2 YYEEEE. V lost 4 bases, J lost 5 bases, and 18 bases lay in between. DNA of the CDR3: TGTGCCAGCAGCCCCCGACCCTCCCCCGTGGAGACCCAGTACTTC. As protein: CASSPRPSPVETQYF.